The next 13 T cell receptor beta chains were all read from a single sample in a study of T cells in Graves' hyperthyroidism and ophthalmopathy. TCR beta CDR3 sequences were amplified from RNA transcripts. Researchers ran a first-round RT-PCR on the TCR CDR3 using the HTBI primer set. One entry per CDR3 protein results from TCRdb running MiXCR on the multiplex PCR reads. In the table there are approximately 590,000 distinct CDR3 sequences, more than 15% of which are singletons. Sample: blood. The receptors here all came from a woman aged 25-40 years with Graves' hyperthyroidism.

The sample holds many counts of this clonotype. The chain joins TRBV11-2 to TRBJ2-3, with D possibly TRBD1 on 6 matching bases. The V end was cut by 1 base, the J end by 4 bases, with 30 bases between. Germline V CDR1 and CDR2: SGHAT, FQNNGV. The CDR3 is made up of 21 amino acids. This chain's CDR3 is CASSLASAGAGWTTFADTQYF. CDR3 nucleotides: TGTGCCAGCAGCTTAGCCTCCGCAGGGGCCGGTTGGACCACGTTCGCAGATACGCAGTATTTT.

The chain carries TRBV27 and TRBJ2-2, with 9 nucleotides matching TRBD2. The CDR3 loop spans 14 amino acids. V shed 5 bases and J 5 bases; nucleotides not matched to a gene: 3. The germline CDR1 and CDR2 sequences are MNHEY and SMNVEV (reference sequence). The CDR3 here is CASSRSGGTGELFF. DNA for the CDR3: TGTGCCAGCAGTCGTAGCGGGGGAACCGGGGAGCTGTTTTTT.

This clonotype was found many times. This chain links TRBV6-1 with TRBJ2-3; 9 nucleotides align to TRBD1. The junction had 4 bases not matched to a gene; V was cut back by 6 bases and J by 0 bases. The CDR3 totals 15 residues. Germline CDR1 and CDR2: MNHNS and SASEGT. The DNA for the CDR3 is TGTGCCAGCAGGACGGGACAGGGCAGCACAGATACGCAGTATTTT. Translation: CASRTGQGSTDTQYF.

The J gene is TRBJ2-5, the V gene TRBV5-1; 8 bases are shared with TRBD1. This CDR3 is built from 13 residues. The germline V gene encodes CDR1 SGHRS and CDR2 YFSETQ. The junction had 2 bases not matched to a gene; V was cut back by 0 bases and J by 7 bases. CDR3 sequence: CASSLAGTGTQYF. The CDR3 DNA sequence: TGCGCCAGCAGCTTGGCCGGGACAGGGACCCAGTACTTC.

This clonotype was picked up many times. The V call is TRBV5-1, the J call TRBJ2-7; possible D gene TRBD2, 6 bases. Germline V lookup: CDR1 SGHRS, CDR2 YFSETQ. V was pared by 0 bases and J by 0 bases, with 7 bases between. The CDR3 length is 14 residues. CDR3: CASSLDGSSYEQYF. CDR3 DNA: TGCGCCAGCAGCTTGGACGGGAGCTCCTACGAGCAGTACTTC.

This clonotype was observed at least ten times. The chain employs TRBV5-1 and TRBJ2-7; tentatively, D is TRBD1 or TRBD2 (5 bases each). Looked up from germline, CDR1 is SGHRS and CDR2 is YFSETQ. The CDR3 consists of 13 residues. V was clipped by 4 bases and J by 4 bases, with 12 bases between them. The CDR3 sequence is CASSVGPRYEQYF. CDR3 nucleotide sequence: TGCGCCAGCAGCGTGGGACCCAGGTACGAGCAGTACTTC.

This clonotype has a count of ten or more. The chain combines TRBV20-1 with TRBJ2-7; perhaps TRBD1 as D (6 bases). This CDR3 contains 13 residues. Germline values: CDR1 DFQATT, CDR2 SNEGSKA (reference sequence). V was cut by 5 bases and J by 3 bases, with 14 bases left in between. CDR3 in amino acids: CSAGDTAGYEQYF. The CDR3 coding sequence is TGCAGTGCTGGGGACACCGCCGGCTACGAGCAGTACTTC.

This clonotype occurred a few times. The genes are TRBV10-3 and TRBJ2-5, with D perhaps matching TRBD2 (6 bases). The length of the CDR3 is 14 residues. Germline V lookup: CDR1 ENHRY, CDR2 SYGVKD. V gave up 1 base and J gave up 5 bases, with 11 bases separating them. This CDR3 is CAISELTGEETQYF. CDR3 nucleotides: TGTGCCATCAGTGAGTTAACGGGAGAGGAGACCCAGTACTTC.

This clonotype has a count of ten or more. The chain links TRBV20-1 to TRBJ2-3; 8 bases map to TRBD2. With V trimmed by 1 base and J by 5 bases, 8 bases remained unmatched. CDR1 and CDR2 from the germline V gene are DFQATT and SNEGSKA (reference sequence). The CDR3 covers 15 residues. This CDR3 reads CSARAAGTRKDTQYF. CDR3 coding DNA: TGCAGTGCTAGAGCTGCCGGGACTAGGAAAGATACGCAGTATTTT.

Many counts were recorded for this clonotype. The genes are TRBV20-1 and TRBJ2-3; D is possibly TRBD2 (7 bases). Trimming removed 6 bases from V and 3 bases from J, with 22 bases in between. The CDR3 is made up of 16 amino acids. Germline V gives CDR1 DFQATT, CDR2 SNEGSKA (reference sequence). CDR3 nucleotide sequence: TGCAGTGCCACTGTGGGGGGCGGGAGTTTAACAGATACGCAGTATTTT. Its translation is CSATVGGGSLTDTQYF.

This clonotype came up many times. The CDR3 protein is CASSGEGGTEAFF. CDR3 coding DNA: TGTGCCAGCAGTGGGGAGGGGGGTACTGAAGCTTTCTTT. J is TRBJ1-1 and V is TRBV2; maybe TRBD1 (6 bases). Per germline, CDR1 SNHLY and CDR2 FYNNEI. Trimming removed 4 bases at V and 5 bases at J, with 11 bases between. CDR3 length: 13 amino acids.

The CDR3 sequence is CASSATGAQNTEAFF. As DNA, the CDR3 is TGTGCCAGCAGTGCAACCGGGGCCCAGAACACTGAAGCTTTCTTT. The genes are TRBV6-2 or TRBV6-3 and TRBJ1-1, with a tentative D call TRBD1 (5 bases). Trimming stripped 5 bases from V and 1 base from J, with 14 bases between. In germline, CDR1 is MNHEY, CDR2 SVGEGT. This CDR3 region has 15 residues.

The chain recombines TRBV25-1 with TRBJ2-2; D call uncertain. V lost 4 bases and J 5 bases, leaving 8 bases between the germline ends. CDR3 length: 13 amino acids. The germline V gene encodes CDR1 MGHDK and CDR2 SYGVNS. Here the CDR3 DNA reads TGTGCCAGCAGTGGTATCCAGACCGGGGAGCTGTTTTTT. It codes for CASSGIQTGELFF.